A single sample gave rise to the 26 T cell receptor beta chains below, sequenced in a study of OX40 agonist ivuxolimab in advanced cancers. Sequencing used immunoSEQ multiplex PCR; TCRdb keeps in-frame clones, though not all of them. The top ten clones hold roughly a fifth of a sample with about 35,000 clones, around 80% of them seen once. The input for sequencing was CD4+ or CD8+ T cells sorted from blood, taken in a trial of the OX40 agonist ivuxolimab. These receptors all come from an adult with an advanced solid tumor such as melanoma, head and neck, liver or kidney cancer.

The rearrangement joins TRBV6-6 to TRBJ1-2; D ambiguous. The CDR3 contains 10 residues. Trimming removed 2 bases at V and 8 bases at J, with 3 bases between. Germline loops: CDR1 MNHNY, CDR2 SVGAGI (reference sequence). CDR3 bases: TGTGCCAGCAGTTACGAGGGCTACACCTTC. Protein product: CASSYEGYTF.

This sequence joins TRBV9 and TRBJ2-5; 8 bases map to TRBD2. V gave up 0 bases and J gave up 5 bases; unmatched junction bases: 6. Germline lookup yields CDR1 SGDLS and CDR2 YYNGEE. This CDR3 has 15 amino acids. CDR3 sequence reads: CASSVVAGPGETQYF. The CDR3 nucleotides are TGTGCCAGCAGCGTAGTAGCGGGGCCAGGGGAGACCCAGTACTTC.

The chain carries TRBV27 and TRBJ2-2, with TRBD1 matching 9 bases. Unmatched junction bases numbered 4, after V lost 6 bases and J lost 5 bases. The length of the CDR3 is 14 residues. The germline V gene encodes CDR1 MNHEY and CDR2 SMNVEV (reference sequence). The CDR3 spells CASRTGGQTGELFF. The CDR3 region has the DNA TGTGCCAGCAGAACAGGGGGCCAGACCGGGGAGCTGTTTTTT.

This clone is a singleton in its sample. The chain links TRBV19 to TRBJ2-1, with a tentative D call TRBD2 (6 bases). Germline V gene sequence: CDR1 LNHDA, CDR2 SQIVND (reference sequence). CDR3 length: 14 residues. Trimming cost V 4 bases and J 9 bases, with 16 bases left between them. The CDR3 region is CASSTWGETSEQFF. As DNA, the CDR3 is TGTGCCAGTAGTACGTGGGGGGAAACGAGTGAGCAGTTCTTC. The variable domain in full, with the rest retrieved from reference TRBV19 and TRBJ2-1, is DGGITQSPKYLFRKEGQNVTLSCEQNLNHDAMYWYRQDPGQGLRLIYYSQIVNDFQKGDIAEGYSVSREKKESFPLTVTSAQKNPTAFYLCASSTWGETSEQFFGPGTRLTVL.

This CDR3 reads CASSYQWNTEAFF. The CDR3 DNA reads as TGTGCCAGCAGTTATCAGTGGAACACTGAAGCTTTCTTT. This rearrangement joins TRBV5-4 to TRBJ1-1; D is ambiguous. V lost 5 bases, J lost 1 base, and 9 bases lay in between. The CDR3 contains 13 residues. CDR1 SGHNT and CDR2 YYREEE come from the germline V gene (reference sequence).

The chain is built from TRBV25-1 and TRBJ2-1; D uncertain. V lost 1 base to trimming and J lost 8 bases, with 15 bases between them. This CDR3 has 15 amino acids. Germline values: CDR1 MGHDK, CDR2 SYGVNS. This CDR3 is CASSESVRLGHEQFF. Here the CDR3 DNA reads TGTGCCAGCAGTGAATCGGTACGTTTGGGCCATGAGCAGTTCTTC. Full variable domain (outside the CDR3, taken from reference TRBV25-1 and TRBJ2-1): EADIYQTPRYLVIGTGKKITLECSQTMGHDKMYWYQQDPGMELHLIHYSYGVNSTEKGDLSSESTVSRIRTEHFPLTLESARPSHTSQYLCASSESVRLGHEQFFGPGTRLTVL.

The chain joins TRBV19 to TRBJ1-1; 8 bases agree with TRBD1. V lost 7 bases to trimming and J lost 8 bases; unmatched junction nucleotides: 15. There are 15 residues in the CDR3. Germline V lookup: CDR1 LNHDA, CDR2 SQIVND (reference sequence). The DNA for the CDR3 is TGTGCCAGTATCCATCCCCACAGGGGGGCCGGAGAAGCTTTCTTT. Its translation: CASIHPHRGAGEAFF.

This chain links TRBV21-1 with TRBJ2-6; the table assigns TRBD1, which was not confirmed against the DNA. TRBV21-1 is an annotated pseudogene. The CDR3 is made up of 18 amino acids. The CDR3 here is CASAPGHRTISGANVLTF. In DNA, the CDR3 is TGTGCCAGCGCCCCAGGGCACAGAACTATCTCTGGGGCCAACGTCCTGACTTTC.

The chain carries TRBV11-2 and TRBJ1-1; no clear D. This CDR3 has 13 residues. Germline CDR1 reads SGHAT; CDR2 reads FQNNGV. V was clipped by 5 bases and J by 5 bases, with 12 bases between them. This CDR3 reads CASSRFPGTEAFF. CDR3 DNA sequence: TGTGCCAGCAGCCGCTTTCCAGGTACTGAAGCTTTCTTT.

The chain links TRBV10-3 to TRBJ1-2, with D hard to call. The CDR3 consists of 13 residues. The ends were cut back, 0 bases at V and 8 bases at J, with 10 bases in the middle. Looked up from germline, CDR1 is ENHRY and CDR2 is SYGVKD. The CDR3 loop is CAISESGEGGYTF. As DNA, the CDR3 is TGTGCCATCAGTGAGTCGGGTGAAGGGGGCTACACCTTC.

The J gene is TRBJ2-1, the V gene TRBV11-2; 7 bases are shared with TRBD2. The CDR3 is 16 amino acids. The V gene end was trimmed by 3 bases and the J gene end by 1 base; junction bases not matched to a gene: 6. Germline CDR1 and CDR2: SGHAT and FQNNGV. The chain's CDR3 is CASSFMRGSSYNEQFF. CDR3 DNA sequence: TGTGCCAGCAGCTTTATGCGGGGGTCTTCCTACAATGAGCAGTTCTTC.

The chain has TRBV7-2 and TRBJ1-4; the D gene is possibly TRBD1 (5 bases). Trimming stripped 2 bases from V and 5 bases from J, with 12 bases between. Germline CDR1 is SGHTA and CDR2 is FQGNSA. The CDR3 loop spans 15 amino acids. This chain's CDR3 is CASSLSRQLNEKLFF. As DNA, the CDR3 is TGTGCCAGCAGCTTATCTCGACAGTTAAATGAAAAACTGTTTTTT. Full variable domain (remainder filled in from reference TRBV7-2 and TRBJ1-4): GAGVSQSPSNKVTEKGKDVELRCDPISGHTALYWYRQSLGQGLEFLIYFQGNSAPDKSGLPSDRFSAERTGGSVSTLTIQRTQQEDSAVYLCASSLSRQLNEKLFFGSGTQLSVL.

The rearrangement links TRBV6-1 to TRBJ1-3; no definite D call. Looked up from germline, CDR1 is MNHNS and CDR2 is SASEGT. The CDR3 runs to 15 residues. V lost 2 bases, J lost 0 bases, and 8 bases lay in between. The CDR3 sequence: CASSEHLNSGNTIYF. DNA of the CDR3: TGTGCCAGCAGTGAACATCTGAACTCTGGAAACACCATATATTTT.

V gene TRBV5-1 combines with J gene TRBJ2-4, with TRBD1 matching 8 bases. Germline CDR1 SGHRS, CDR2 YFSETQ. V shed 5 bases and J 6 bases; nucleotides not matched to a gene: 7. The CDR3 consists of 14 residues. CDR3 amino acids: CASSLWTGRNIQYF. In nucleotides, the CDR3 is TGCGCCAGCAGTCTTTGGACAGGGAGAAACATTCAGTACTTC. The complete variable domain, with remaining parts taken from reference TRBV5-1 and TRBJ2-4, reads KAGVTQTPRYLIKTRGQQVTLSCSPISGHRSVSWYQQTPGQGLQFLFEYFSETQRNKGNFPGRFSGRQFSNSRSEMNVSTLELGDSALYLCASSLWTGRNIQYFGAGTRLSVL.

This clone has more than one count but fewer than ten. The chain carries TRBV5-5 and TRBJ1-2; D not resolved. Trimming cost V 4 bases and J 8 bases, with 12 bases left between them. Looked up from germline, CDR1 is SGHKS and CDR2 is YYEKEE (reference sequence). The CDR3 has 12 amino acids. The CDR3 is CASSITTGGYTF. As DNA, the CDR3 is TGTGCCAGCAGCATCACAACGGGGGGCTACACCTTC. Full variable domain (missing parts from reference TRBV5-5 and TRBJ1-2): DAGVTQSPTHLIKTRGQQVTLRCSPISGHKSVSWYQQVLGQGPQFIFQYYEKEERGRGNFPDRFSARQFPNYSSELNVNALLLGDSALYLCASSITTGGYTFGSGTRLTVV.

The gene calls are TRBV5-1 and TRBJ2-5; TRBD2 matches at 8 bases. V gave up 2 bases and J gave up 1 base; unmatched junction bases: 1. This CDR3 contains 14 residues. Germline values: CDR1 SGHRS, CDR2 YFSETQ. The CDR3 coding sequence is TGCGCCAGCAGCTTCGGGGGGGTCCAAGAGACCCAGTACTTC. Amino acids: CASSFGGVQETQYF.

This chain uses TRBV7-2 with TRBJ2-3; 9 positions agree with TRBD1. CDR3 length: 15 residues. The V gene end was trimmed by 5 bases and the J gene end by 4 bases; junction bases not matched to a gene: 7. Germline-derived CDR1 and CDR2 are SGHTA and FQGNSA. The CDR3 here is CASSEGQGRADTQYF. The CDR3 DNA sequence: TGTGCCAGCAGCGAAGGACAGGGGAGGGCAGATACGCAGTATTTT.

The CDR3 nucleotides are TGCGCCAGCAGGGACCGTGGCGCTGGAAACACCATATATTTT. As protein: CASRDRGAGNTIYF. V and J are TRBV5-1 and TRBJ1-3; D unclear. Germline values: CDR1 SGHRS, CDR2 YFSETQ. The CDR3 sequence is 14 residues long. V was shortened by 5 bases and J by 2 bases, with 11 bases between the two germline ends.

This clone counts as medium-sized. This chain connects TRBV5-6 to TRBJ1-3; tentative D call: TRBD1 (6 bases). This CDR3 is built from 14 residues. Germline V gene data show CDR1 as SGHDT and CDR2 as YYEEEE. With 0 bases removed from V and 4 bases from J, the gap between germline ends came to 8 bases. CDR3 sequence: CASSLAGAGNTIYF. The CDR3 DNA reads as TGTGCCAGCAGCTTGGCAGGGGCCGGAAACACCATATATTTT.

This chain joins TRBV5-1 and TRBJ1-2; a possible D gene is TRBD1 (6 bases). Trimming pared 4 bases from V and 3 bases from J, leaving 13 bases between. Germline CDR1 reads SGHRS; CDR2 reads YFSETQ. This CDR3 has 14 amino acids. The CDR3 DNA reads TGCGCCAGCAGCCCACAGGGTAATGACTATGGCTACACCTTC. Translating gives CASSPQGNDYGYTF.

This sequence joins TRBV11-2 and TRBJ1-1; 7 bases fit TRBD1. V shed 3 bases, J shed 2 bases, and the junction held 6 bases outside the gene matches. CDR1 and CDR2 from the germline V gene are SGHAT and FQNNGV. CDR3 length: 15 amino acids. CDR3 loop: CASSLTTGVNTEAFF. The CDR3 bases are TGTGCCAGCAGCTTGACTACAGGGGTTAACACTGAAGCTTTCTTT. Combining the CDR3 with reference TRBV11-2 and TRBJ1-1 gives the whole variable domain EAGVAQSPRYKIIEKRQSVAFWCNPISGHATLYWYQQILGQGPKLLIQFQNNGVVDDSQLPKDRFSAERLKGVDSTLKIQPAKLEDSAVYLCASSLTTGVNTEAFFGQGTRLTVV.

This chain uses TRBV2 with TRBJ2-4; TRBD1 might be the D (6 bases). CDR1 is SNHLY, CDR2 FYNNEI, per germline. V shed 6 bases and J shed 0 bases, with 18 bases lying between them. This CDR3 has 17 amino acids. CDR3 coding DNA: TGTGCCAGCAGCAGAGGGGGTATAAATAGAGCCAAAAACATTCAGTACTTC. It specifies CASSRGGINRAKNIQYF.

The V call is TRBV7-8, the J call TRBJ1-6, with TRBD1 identical over 8 bases. This CDR3 spans 19 amino acids. The germline V gene encodes CDR1 SGHVS and CDR2 FQNEAQ. J was trimmed by 11 bases and V by 3 bases; bases with no gene match: 21. The CDR3 sequence is CASSLGSGTGNRRRAPLHF. CDR3 nucleotides: TGTGCCAGCAGCTTGGGGTCCGGGACAGGTAATAGGAGACGTGCACCCCTCCACTTT.

The rearrangement joins TRBV5-4 to TRBJ1-1; 10 bases line up with TRBD1. Per the germline V gene, CDR1 is SGHNT and CDR2 is YYREEE (reference sequence). The CDR3 has 15 amino acids. Losses at the gene ends were 5 bases for V and 2 bases for J; bases not matched to a gene: 6. The CDR3 reads CASSQGTGANTEAFF. DNA for the CDR3: TGTGCCAGCAGTCAAGGGACAGGGGCAAACACTGAAGCTTTCTTT.

This chain uses TRBV28 with TRBJ2-5; D not resolved. This CDR3 is built from 14 residues. Per the germline V gene, CDR1 is MDHEN and CDR2 is SYDVKM. The V and J ends lost 5 bases and 2 bases respectively, with 12 bases between them. The CDR3 loop reads CASSPPQIQETQYF. CDR3 bases: TGTGCCAGCAGTCCCCCCCAGATTCAAGAGACCCAGTACTTC.

The V gene is TRBV27, the J gene TRBJ1-2, with 8 bases lining up with TRBD1. J was trimmed by 4 bases and V by 8 bases; bases with no gene match: 6. There are 13 residues in the CDR3. Germline V gene data show CDR1 as MNHEY and CDR2 as SMNVEV (reference sequence). CDR3 coding DNA: TGTGCCAGCTCGACAGGGGCCTCCTATGGCTACACCTTC. This codes for CASSTGASYGYTF.